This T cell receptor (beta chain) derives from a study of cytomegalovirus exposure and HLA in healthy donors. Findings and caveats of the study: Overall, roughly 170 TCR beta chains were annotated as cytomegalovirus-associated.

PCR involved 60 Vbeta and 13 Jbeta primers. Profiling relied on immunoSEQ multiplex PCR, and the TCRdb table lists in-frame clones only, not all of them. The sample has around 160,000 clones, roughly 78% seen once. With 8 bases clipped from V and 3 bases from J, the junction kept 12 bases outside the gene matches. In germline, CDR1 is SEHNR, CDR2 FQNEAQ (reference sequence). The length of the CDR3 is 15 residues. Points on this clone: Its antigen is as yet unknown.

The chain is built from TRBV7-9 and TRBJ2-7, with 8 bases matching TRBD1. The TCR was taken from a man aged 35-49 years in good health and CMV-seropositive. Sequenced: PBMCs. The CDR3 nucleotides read TGTGCCAGCCGTCCCCAGACAGGGGCCGTCTACGAGCAGTACTTC. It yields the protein CASRPQTGAVYEQYF. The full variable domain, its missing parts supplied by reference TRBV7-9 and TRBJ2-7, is DTGVSQNPRHKITKRGQNVTFRCDPISEHNRLYWYRQTLGQGPEFLTYFQNEAQLEKSRLLSDRFSAERPKGSFSTLEIQRTEQGDSAMYLCASRPQTGAVYEQYFGPGTRLTVT.